Below are 3 T cell receptor beta chains sequenced from a single sample in a study of T cells after yellow fever vaccination (dated by TCRdb to between 2019 and 2020). Library preparation used 5' RACE. Sequencing was carried out with an Illumina NovaSeq 6000. The public reads were run again by TCRdb, first through fastp at Q25 and then through MiXCR, and only productive beta chains were kept. Rows matching on CDR3 protein sequence are summarized as one entry with the most common DNA and genes. This sample has approximately 300,000 distinct CDR3 sequences in its table, and approximately 12% of those were observed once. Clones ranked in the top ten supply 3% to 3.5% of the sample. Sample treatment or condition, as interpreted from the label and publication: live attenuated yellow fever vaccine strain. The sequenced sample was CD4+ T cells sorted from PBMCs, obtained 45 days after the yellow fever booster vaccination. Receptors originate from a man aged 18-30 years who received the YFV17D yellow fever vaccine.

The table lists this clonotype with a few counts. CDR3 bases: TGTGCCAGCAGCCAAGGAGACAGGCCCGGAACCGGGGAGCTGTTTTTT. This gives the protein CASSQGDRPGTGELFF. The chain couples TRBV4-2 to TRBJ2-2, with D tentatively TRBD1 (6 bases). The CDR3 has 16 amino acids. V gave up 1 base and J gave up 5 bases, with 14 bases separating them. From germline, CDR1 is LGHNA and CDR2 YNFKEQ.

The chain couples TRBV6-2 or TRBV6-3 to TRBJ1-1; D may be TRBD1 (5 bases). Looked up from germline, CDR1 is MNHEY and CDR2 is SVGEGT. Trimming pared 6 bases from V and 13 bases from J, leaving 18 bases between. The length of the CDR3 is 12 residues. The CDR3 spells CASSPDSTKGFF. In nucleotides, the CDR3 is TGTGCCAGCAGCCCAGACAGCACGAAGGGTTTCTTT.

This clonotype was seen a few times. The rearrangement links TRBV27 to TRBJ2-1; D remains unclear. This CDR3 comprises 14 residues. V was pared by 6 bases and J by 5 bases, with 14 bases between. Germline loops: CDR1 MNHEY, CDR2 SMNVEV (reference sequence). The CDR3 region has the DNA TGTGCCAGCAGGGGAATGGGCTGGGACAATGAGCAGTTCTTC. As protein: CASRGMGWDNEQFF.